This TCR beta chain emerged from a study of PD-1 blockade in mismatch repair-deficient tumors (TCRdb year 2017). Context from the whole study: Between late 2013 and September 2016, more than 75 consecutive patients with about a dozen mismatch repair-deficient cancer types, all previously treated and progressing, were enrolled in the trial. Tumor-associated T cell clones in the peripheral blood of patients responding to PD-1 blockade were tracked using deep sequencing of TCR CDR3 regions. Study-wide findings and limitations: Tumor-resident clones, often undetectable in blood before treatment, expanded rapidly after pembrolizumab and then contracted, generally before radiologic responses.

The library was built by means of the immunoSEQ multiplex PCR assay. TCRdb carries this immuneACCESS record with in-frame sequences only. Its versions omit some clonotypes, under half of them owing to an unresolved V gene in the studies checked, with the rest unexplained. This sample gives under 50,000 clones in total; approximately 83% of them show up just once. Approximately 1.1% of the sample is in the top ten clones. Including the terminal cysteine and phenylalanine, the CDR3 comprises 14 residues. CDR3 DNA only is kept here, 42 bases in frame from base 1. CDR1 SGHRS and CDR2 YFSETQ are derived from the germline V gene. V is reduced by 0 bases and J by 5 bases, leaving a spacing of 12 bases between them. Mismatch repair deficiency in every enrolled patient was established by polymerase chain reaction or immunohistochemistry. TCR sequencing was carried out for three patients who responded to pembrolizumab therapy. In the phase II trial, pembrolizumab PD-1 blockade was tested prospectively in advanced mismatch repair-deficient cancers, no matter which tissue of origin the cancers came from. Peripheral blood T cell samples were collected serially, before PD-1 blockade began and at several time points afterward. The timing of each blood sample was reported as weeks after the first dose of pembrolizumab.

In regard to this clone: Its binding antigen is unknown. Base qualities are not provided; no much larger clone lies one nucleotide away.

Material: PBMCs, obtained roughly 40 weeks after starting pembrolizumab. This clonotype was sampled from an adult with mismatch repair-deficient cancer. The rearranged segments are TRBV5-1 and TRBJ2-7; TRBD1 is possibly the D segment (5 matching bases). DNA sequence: TGCGCCAGCAGCTTGGAGCCAGGGTCGGACGAGCAGTACTTC. Protein translation: CASSLEPGSDEQYF.